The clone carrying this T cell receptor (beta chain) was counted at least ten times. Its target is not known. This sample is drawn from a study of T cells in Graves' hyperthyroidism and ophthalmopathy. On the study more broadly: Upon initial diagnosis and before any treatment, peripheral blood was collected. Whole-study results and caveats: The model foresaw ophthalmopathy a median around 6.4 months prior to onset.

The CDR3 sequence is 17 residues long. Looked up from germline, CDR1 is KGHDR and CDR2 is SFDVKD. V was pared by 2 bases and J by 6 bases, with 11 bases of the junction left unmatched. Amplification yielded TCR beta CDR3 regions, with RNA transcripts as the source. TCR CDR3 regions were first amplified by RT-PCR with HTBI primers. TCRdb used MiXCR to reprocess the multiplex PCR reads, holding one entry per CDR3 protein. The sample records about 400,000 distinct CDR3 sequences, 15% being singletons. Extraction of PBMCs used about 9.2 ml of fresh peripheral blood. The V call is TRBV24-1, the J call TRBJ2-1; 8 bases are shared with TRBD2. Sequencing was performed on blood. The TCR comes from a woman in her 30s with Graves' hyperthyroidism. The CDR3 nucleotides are TGTGCCACCAGTGATTCCGGAGCGGGAGATCGCCGCAATGAGCAGTTCTTC. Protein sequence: CATSDSGAGDRRNEQFF.